Listed below are T cell receptor beta chains from one sample, sequenced in a study of blood T cells in healthy people across ages. A single record per CDR3 protein comes from TCRdb applying MiXCR to the 5' RACE reads. The sample carries just over 800,000 distinct CDR3 sequences, around two thirds recorded once. The material sequenced was blood. Source of these receptors: a young man in good health. Both conserved end residues are part of each CDR3.

V,length,J,CDR3
TRBV7-2,16,TRBJ2-5,CASSPEGTGGAETQYF
TRBV7-3,16,TRBJ2-7,CASSLSPQLGPHEQYF
TRBV14,17,TRBJ2-7,CASSQGIRVAGRGEQYF
TRBV6-6,14,TRBJ2-7,CASSYEVDRGEQYF
TRBV9,16,TRBJ2-6,CASSVGGGSGANVLTF
TRBV2,14,.,CASSDVTPHREQYF
TRBV6-5,12,TRBJ2-5,CASRRGWETQYF
TRBV12-3/TRBV12-4,13,TRBJ2-5,CASSLVASETQYF
TRBV20-1,14,TRBJ2-5,CSAQTSGGQETQYF
TRBV6-4,14,TRBJ2-3,CASSGTGGTDTQYF
TRBV29-1,13,TRBJ1-2,CSVEGISNYGYTF
TRBV6-5,17,TRBJ2-3,CASSYRPPGRYTDTQYF
TRBV28,13,TRBJ2-3,CASAAHITDTQYF
TRBV20-1,13,TRBJ2-3,CSAKRGGPDTQYF
TRBV10-3,12,TRBJ1-1,CAISAGGGEAFF
TRBV12-3/TRBV12-4,16,TRBJ2-3,CASSLRPRTSTDTQYF
TRBV4-2,17,TRBJ2-1,CASSQDIASGGYNEQFF
TRBV5-5,16,TRBJ2-6,CASSSRGLGGANVLTF
TRBV2,15,TRBJ2-5,CASRRSSGGPETQYF
TRBV4-3,16,TRBJ1-4,CASSQEGRATNEKLFF
TRBV4-2,14,TRBJ2-7,CASSQVQVSYEQYF
TRBV20-1,11,TRBJ2-4,CSPVAKNIQYF
TRBV12-3/TRBV12-4,14,TRBJ2-1,CAILRAGGYNEQFF
TRBV27,14,TRBJ2-7,CASRTRGGAYEQYF
TRBV6-2/TRBV6-3,14,TRBJ2-1,CASSQGNNYNEQFF
TRBV7-8,13,TRBJ2-7,CASTGKGSGVPYF
TRBV12-3/TRBV12-4,14,TRBJ2-1,CASSQPNLRVEQFF
TRBV7-9,15,TRBJ1-6,CASSPRQGHNSPLHF
TRBV28,14,.,CASSLDRPSETQYF
TRBV4-1,15,TRBJ1-2,CASSQDADRGGGYTF
TRBV6-2/TRBV6-3,14,TRBJ1-1,CASSYPVRWAEAFF
TRBV6-5,12,TRBJ2-7,CAGRHVLGEQYF
TRBV5-1,18,TRBJ2-7,CASSYAGTGGRSYNEQYF
TRBV20-1,14,TRBJ2-5,CSPGGGGASETQYF
TRBV5-5,11,TRBJ2-1,CASSLVEEQFF
TRBV7-9,13,TRBJ2-1,CASSLGKGNEQFF
TRBV20-1,17,.,CSAFGSSGGRGRETQYF
TRBV2,13,TRBJ2-1,CASGETYSGRGFF
TRBV3-1,15,TRBJ2-7,CASSRGQGPSYEQYF
TRBV29-1,14,TRBJ2-1,CSVETTASYNEQFF
TRBV27,14,TRBJ2-5,CASSPHDIKETQYF
TRBV3-1,15,TRBJ2-7,CASSQDLAVSYEQYF
TRBV2,13,TRBJ1-2,CASSRGGGDGYTF
TRBV15,14,TRBJ2-7,CATSRDKSTTAQYF
TRBV7-8,12,TRBJ2-1,CASSLGNNEQFF
TRBV6-2/TRBV6-3,13,TRBJ2-7,CASSPRDREAQYF
TRBV4-3,15,TRBJ2-5,CASSQDPWDRETQYF
TRBV5-1,15,TRBJ1-1,CASSFGTGLNTEAFF
TRBV29-1,14,TRBJ2-3,CSVGPTGGPDTQYF